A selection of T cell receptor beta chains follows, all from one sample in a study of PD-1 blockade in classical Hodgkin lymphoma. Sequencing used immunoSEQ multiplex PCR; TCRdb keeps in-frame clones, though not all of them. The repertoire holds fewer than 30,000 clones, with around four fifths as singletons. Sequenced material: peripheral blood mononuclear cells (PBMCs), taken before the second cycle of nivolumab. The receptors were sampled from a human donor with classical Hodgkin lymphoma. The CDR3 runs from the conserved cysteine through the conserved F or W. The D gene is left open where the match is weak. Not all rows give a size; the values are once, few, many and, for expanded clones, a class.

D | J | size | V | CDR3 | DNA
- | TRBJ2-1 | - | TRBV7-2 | CASTPGLSTYNEQFF | TGTGCCAGCACCCCTGGGCTGAGCACCTACAATGAGCAGTTCTTC
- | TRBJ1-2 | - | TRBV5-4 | CASSAQGPLYGYTF | TGTGCCAGCAGCGCACAGGGTCCTCTCTATGGCTACACCTTC
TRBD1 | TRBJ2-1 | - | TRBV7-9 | CASRYGTGRYNEQFF | TGTGCCAGCAGATACGGGACAGGGCGCTACAATGAGCAGTTCTTC
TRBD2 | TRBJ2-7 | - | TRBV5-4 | CASSLSGIVRTSGNYEQYF | TGTGCCAGCAGCTTGTCCGGCATAGTTCGGACTAGCGGGAACTACGAGCAGTACTTC
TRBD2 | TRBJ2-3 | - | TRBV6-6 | CASRERGRVDTQYF | TGTGCCAGCAGAGAACGGGGGAGGGTGGATACGCAGTATTTT
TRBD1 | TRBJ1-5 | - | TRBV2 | CASMRGQGSNQPQHF | TGTGCCAGCATGAGGGGACAGGGGAGCAATCAGCCCCAGCATTTT
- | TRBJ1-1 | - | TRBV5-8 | CASSPPGGARTEAFF | TGTGCCAGCAGCCCTCCAGGTGGCGCGCGGACTGAAGCTTTCTTT
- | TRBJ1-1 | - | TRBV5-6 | CASTGGPTEAFF | TGTGCCAGCACCGGAGGCCCCACTGAAGCTTTCTTT
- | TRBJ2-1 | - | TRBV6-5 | CASSYGVGGTYNEQFF | TGTGCCAGCAGTTACGGGGTAGGCGGCACCTACAATGAGCAGTTCTTC
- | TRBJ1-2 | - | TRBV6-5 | CASSYSSGDDGYTF | TGTGCCAGCAGTTACTCTTCAGGGGATGACGGCTACACCTTC
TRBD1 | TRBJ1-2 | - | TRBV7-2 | CASSPPPDRGYGYTF | TGTGCCAGCAGCCCCCCCCCGGACAGGGGGTATGGCTACACCTTC
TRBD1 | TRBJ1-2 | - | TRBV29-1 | CSVADRDNYGYTF | TGCAGCGTGGCCGACAGGGATAACTATGGCTACACCTTC
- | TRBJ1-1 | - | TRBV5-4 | CASSLAGGGNTEAFF | TGTGCCAGCAGCTTGGCCGGGGGAGGGAACACTGAAGCTTTCTTT
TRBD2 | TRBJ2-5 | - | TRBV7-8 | CASSLTSGGVETQYF | TGTGCCAGCAGCTTGACTAGCGGGGGGGTCGAGACCCAGTACTTC
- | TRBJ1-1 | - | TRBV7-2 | CASSFATESRAFF | TGTGCCAGCAGCTTCGCGACCGAATCTCGAGCTTTCTTT
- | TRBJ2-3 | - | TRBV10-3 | CAISESDAYTQYF | TGTGCCATCAGTGAGTCAGACGCATATACGCAGTATTTT
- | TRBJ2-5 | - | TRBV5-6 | CASSKPPGETQYF | TGTGCCAGCAGTAAGCCCCCGGGAGAGACCCAGTACTTC
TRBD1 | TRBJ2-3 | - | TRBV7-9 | CASSVPGQGDTQYF | TGTGCCAGCAGCGTCCCGGGACAGGGGGATACGCAGTATTTT
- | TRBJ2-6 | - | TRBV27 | CASSLWGAGSGANVLTF | TGTGCCAGCAGTTTATGGGGGGCTGGCTCTGGGGCCAACGTCCTGACTTTC
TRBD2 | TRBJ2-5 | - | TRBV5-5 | CASSSGLAGGQETQYF | TGTGCCAGCAGCTCCGGACTAGCGGGGGGCCAAGAGACCCAGTACTTC
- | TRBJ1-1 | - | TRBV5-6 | CASSLQGDTEAFF | TGTGCCAGCAGCTTACAGGGTGACACTGAAGCTTTCTTT
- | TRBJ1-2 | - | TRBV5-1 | CASSLAGTYGGGYTF | TGCGCCAGCAGCTTGGCCGGGACGTATGGCGGGGGCTACACCTTC
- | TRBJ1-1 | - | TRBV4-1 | CASSLRDASIMNTEAFF | TGCGCCAGCAGCCTCCGGGACGCCTCCATCATGAACACTGAAGCTTTCTTT
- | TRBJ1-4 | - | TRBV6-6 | CASSYLRTPEEEKLFF | TGTGCCAGCAGTTACCTTCGTACTCCGGAGGAGGAAAAACTGTTTTTT
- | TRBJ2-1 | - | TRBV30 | CAWNGLSYNEQFF | TGTGCCTGGAACGGCCTCTCCTACAATGAGCAGTTCTTC
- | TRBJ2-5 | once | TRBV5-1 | CASSLDETQYF | TGCGCCAGCAGCTTGGACGAGACCCAGTACTTC
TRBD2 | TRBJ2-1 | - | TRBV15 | CATSRDPLAGYNEQFF | TGTGCCACCAGCAGAGATCCACTAGCGGGTTACAATGAGCAGTTCTTC
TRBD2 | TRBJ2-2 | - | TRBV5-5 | CASHQLILAGGKNTGELFF | TGTGCCAGCCACCAACTGATACTAGCGGGGGGCAAGAACACCGGGGAGCTGTTTTTT
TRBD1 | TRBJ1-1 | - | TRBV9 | CASSPETGGSLRLSEAFF | TGTGCCAGCAGCCCCGAGACAGGGGGCTCCCTTCGATTATCTGAAGCTTTCTTT
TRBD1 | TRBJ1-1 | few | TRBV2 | CASSEQGEAFF | TGTGCCAGCAGCGAACAGGGGGAAGCTTTCTTT
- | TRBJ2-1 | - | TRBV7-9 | CASSLGKLSHNEQFF | TGTGCCAGCAGCTTGGGGAAACTAAGCCACAATGAGCAGTTCTTC
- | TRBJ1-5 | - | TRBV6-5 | CASALGIRNQPQHF | TGTGCCAGCGCCCTCGGGATCCGCAATCAGCCCCAGCATTTT
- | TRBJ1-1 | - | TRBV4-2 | CASSQEFNGYTEAFF | TGTGCCAGCAGCCAAGAATTTAACGGGTACACTGAAGCTTTCTTT
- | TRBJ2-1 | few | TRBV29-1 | CSAVMYNEQFF | TGCAGCGCTGTGATGTACAATGAGCAGTTCTTC
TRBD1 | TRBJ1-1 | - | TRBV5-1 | CASSADRGQTEAFF | TGCGCCAGCAGCGCGGACAGGGGGCAGACTGAAGCTTTCTTT
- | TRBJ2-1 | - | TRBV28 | CASSVRRGEQFF | TGTGCCAGCAGTGTGCGGCGGGGTGAGCAGTTCTTC
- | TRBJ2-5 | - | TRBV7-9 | CASSFPAAAIQETQYF | TGTGCCAGCAGCTTCCCGGCAGCAGCTATCCAAGAGACCCAGTACTTC
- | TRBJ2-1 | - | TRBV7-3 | CASSLGVGSYNEQFF | TGTGCCAGCAGCTTAGGGGTTGGCTCCTACAATGAGCAGTTCTTC
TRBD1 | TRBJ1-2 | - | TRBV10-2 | CASRPGQAFSFTYGYTF | TGCGCCAGCAGGCCGGGACAGGCCTTCTCCTTTACTTATGGCTACACCTTC
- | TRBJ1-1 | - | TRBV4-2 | CASSQDKGAEAFF | TGTGCCAGCAGCCAAGACAAGGGGGCTGAAGCTTTCTTT
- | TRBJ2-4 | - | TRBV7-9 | CASSLAGAGRAKNIQYF | TGTGCCAGCAGCTTAGCGGGGGCGGGTCGGGCCAAAAACATTCAGTACTTC
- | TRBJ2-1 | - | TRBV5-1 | CASSAGPRNEQFF | TGCGCCAGCAGCGCCGGACCGCGCAATGAGCAGTTCTTC
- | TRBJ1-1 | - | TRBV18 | CASSPTPAQPNTEAFF | TGTGCCAGCTCACCCACCCCCGCACAGCCGAACACTGAAGCTTTCTTT
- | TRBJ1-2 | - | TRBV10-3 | CAISGGQGFNYGYTF | TGTGCCATCAGTGGGGGTCAGGGGTTTAACTATGGCTACACCTTC
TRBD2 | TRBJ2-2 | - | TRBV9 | CASGTSSYTGELFF | TGTGCCAGCGGGACTAGCAGCTACACCGGGGAGCTGTTTTTT
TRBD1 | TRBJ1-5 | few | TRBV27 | CASSSTDRGRHQPQHF | TGTGCCAGCAGTTCTACAGACAGGGGTCGGCATCAGCCCCAGCATTTT
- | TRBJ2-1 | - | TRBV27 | CASSLGYNEQFF | TGTGCCAGCAGTTTAGGCTACAATGAGCAGTTCTTC
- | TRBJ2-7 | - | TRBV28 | CASSPPPTYEQYF | TGTGCCAGCAGCCCCCCGCCGACCTACGAGCAGTACTTC
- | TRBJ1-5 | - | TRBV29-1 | CSAVRDTYQPQHF | TGCAGCGCAGTACGGGACACTTATCAGCCCCAGCATTTT
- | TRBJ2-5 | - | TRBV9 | CASSVVGNEGETQYF | TGTGCCAGCAGCGTAGTGGGCAACGAGGGGGAGACCCAGTACTTC
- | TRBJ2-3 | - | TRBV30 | CAWTMEGGLSDTQYF | TGTGCCTGGACTATGGAGGGGGGGCTCTCAGATACGCAGTATTTT
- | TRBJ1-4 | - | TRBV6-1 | CASSARTNEKLFF | TGTGCCAGCAGTGCACGTACTAATGAAAAACTGTTTTTT
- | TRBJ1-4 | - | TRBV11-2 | CASSLIVNEKLFF | TGTGCCAGCAGCTTAATAGTAAATGAAAAACTGTTTTTT
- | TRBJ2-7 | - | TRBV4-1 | CASSQAAGYEQYF | TGCGCCAGCAGCCAAGCCGCAGGCTACGAGCAGTACTTC
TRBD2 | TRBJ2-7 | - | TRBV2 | CASSRRGGSSYEQYF | TGTGCCAGCTCCCGCCGGGGCGGGAGCTCCTACGAGCAGTACTTC
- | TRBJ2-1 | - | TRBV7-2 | CASSPGAGTNEQFF | TGTGCCAGCAGCCCGGGGGCGGGAACAAATGAGCAGTTCTTC
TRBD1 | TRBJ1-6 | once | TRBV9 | CASSTGTGVLPLHF | TGTGCCAGCTCCACCGGGACAGGGGTTCTACCCCTCCACTTT
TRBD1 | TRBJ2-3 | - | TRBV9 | CASSALQGARGTDTQYF | TGTGCCAGCAGCGCGTTACAGGGGGCGCGAGGTACAGATACGCAGTATTTT
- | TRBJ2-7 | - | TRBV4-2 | CASSQERRAYEQYF | TGTGCCAGCAGCCAAGAGCGTAGGGCCTACGAGCAGTACTTC